The next 7 T cell receptor beta chains were all read from a single sample in a study of T cell repertoires in cytomegalovirus infection. In TCRdb, the reads were re-called with MiXCR into one record per CDR3 protein. The table records about 740,000 distinct CDR3 sequences, approximately 33% of them present only once. Antigens of these TCRs are unknown. The sequencing here drew on cultured PBMCs, taken from culture after CMV antigen stimulation. The source is a human donor in good health (CMV status not recorded). Some clones in this sample may be carry-over from other donors' samples.

There are a few counts of this clonotype. The V and J genes are TRBV28 and TRBJ2-1; no definite D call. The CDR3 has 15 amino acids. CDR1 and CDR2 from the germline V gene are MDHEN and SYDVKM. Between the trimmed V and J ends, which lost 3 bases and 7 bases, there was a span of 16 bases. In nucleotides, the CDR3 is TGTGCCAGCAGTTTTGGGGTCGCCAGCCAGAATGAGCAGTTCTTC. This translates into CASSFGVASQNEQFF.

This clonotype has just a few counts. The genes are TRBV10-3 and TRBJ2-7, with 8 bases identical to TRBD1. The CDR3 has 14 residues. V shed 5 bases, J shed 6 bases, and the junction held 9 bases outside the gene matches. Germline CDR1 is ENHRY and CDR2 is SYGVKD. The DNA of the CDR3 is TGTGCCATCAGTCAGACAGGGGCTATCTTCGAGCAGTACTTC. Protein product: CAISQTGAIFEQYF.

This clonotype was detected only a few times. The genes are TRBV6-2 or TRBV6-3 and TRBJ2-1, with D tentatively TRBD2 (6 bases). The CDR3 consists of 14 residues. The germline V gene has CDR1 MNHEY and CDR2 SVGEGT. Deletions cut 10 bases from V and 5 bases from J, with 18 bases between. The CDR3 sequence is CATRPGGSDNEQFF. As DNA, the CDR3 is TGTGCCACCCGCCCCGGGGGAAGCGACAATGAGCAGTTCTTC.

The genes are TRBV6-2 or TRBV6-3 and TRBJ1-5; D is perhaps TRBD1 (5 bases). Germline lookup yields CDR1 MNHEY and CDR2 SVGEGT. V lost 6 bases to trimming and J lost 2 bases, with 8 bases between them. This CDR3 is built from 13 residues. CDR3 protein: CASRDSGNQPQHF. In nucleotides, the CDR3 is TGTGCCAGCAGAGACAGTGGCAATCAGCCCCAGCATTTT.

The chain carries TRBV5-1 and TRBJ2-6, with D perhaps TRBD1 (6 bases). CDR1 SGHRS and CDR2 YFSETQ come from the germline V gene. CDR3 length equals 16 residues. V was pared by 4 bases and J by 3 bases, with 14 bases between. CDR3: CASSLAWGRGANVLTF. The CDR3 nucleotides read TGCGCCAGCAGCCTGGCGTGGGGGCGTGGGGCCAACGTCCTGACTTTC.

In this sample, this clonotype turned up a few times. The chain couples TRBV2 to TRBJ2-7; no clear D gene. The V gene's germline CDR1 is SNHLY and CDR2 FYNNEI. The CDR3 totals 14 residues. Trimming cost V 4 bases and J 1 base, with 11 bases left between them. The CDR3 bases are TGTGCCAGCAGTGGCAGGTCGAATTCCTACGAGCAGTACTTC. Protein product: CASSGRSNSYEQYF.

This clonotype was observed a handful of times. The CDR3, as DNA: TGTGCCAGCAGTGAGGGGATCAACACTGAAGCTTTCTTT. Protein product: CASSEGINTEAFF. The chain combines TRBV6-1 with TRBJ1-1; D is unclear. The V end lost 3 bases, the J end lost 2 bases, and 7 bases lay between the germline ends. This CDR3 is built from 13 residues. Germline V lookup: CDR1 MNHNS, CDR2 SASEGT.